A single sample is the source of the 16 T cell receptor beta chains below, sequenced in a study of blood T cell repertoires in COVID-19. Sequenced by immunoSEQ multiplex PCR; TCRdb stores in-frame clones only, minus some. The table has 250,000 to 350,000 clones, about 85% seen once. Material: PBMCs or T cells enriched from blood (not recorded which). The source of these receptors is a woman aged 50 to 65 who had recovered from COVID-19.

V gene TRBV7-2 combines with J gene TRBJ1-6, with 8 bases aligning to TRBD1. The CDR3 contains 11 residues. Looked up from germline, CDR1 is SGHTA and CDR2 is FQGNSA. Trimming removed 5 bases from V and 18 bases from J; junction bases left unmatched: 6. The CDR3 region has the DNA TGTGCCAGCAGCCAGGACAGGGAGCCCCACTTT. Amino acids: CASSQDREPHF.

CDR3 residues: CASTPLDRGGYTF. Written as DNA, the CDR3 is TGTGCCAGCACCCCCCTCGACAGGGGTGGCTACACCTTC. The chain recombines TRBV6-5 with TRBJ1-2, with 8 bases lining up with TRBD1. This CDR3 has 13 amino acids. Looked up from germline, CDR1 is MNHEY and CDR2 is SVGAGI. Trimming cost V 7 bases and J 7 bases; bases outside gene matches: 8.

The CDR3 here is CASSLEAGGQPQHF. The CDR3 DNA reads as TGTGCCAGCAGCTTAGAGGCAGGGGGCCAGCCCCAGCATTTT. The V and J genes are TRBV7-9 and TRBJ1-5; 8 nucleotides align to TRBD1. V lost 1 base, J lost 7 bases, and 3 bases stayed unmatched. The CDR3 runs to 14 residues. Looked up from germline, CDR1 is SEHNR and CDR2 is FQNEAQ (reference sequence).

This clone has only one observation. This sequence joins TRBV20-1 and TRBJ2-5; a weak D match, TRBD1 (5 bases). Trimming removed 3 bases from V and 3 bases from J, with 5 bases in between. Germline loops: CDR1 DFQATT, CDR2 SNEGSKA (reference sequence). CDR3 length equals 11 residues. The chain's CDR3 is CSASREETQYF. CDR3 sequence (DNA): TGCAGTGCTAGCAGGGAAGAGACCCAGTACTTC.

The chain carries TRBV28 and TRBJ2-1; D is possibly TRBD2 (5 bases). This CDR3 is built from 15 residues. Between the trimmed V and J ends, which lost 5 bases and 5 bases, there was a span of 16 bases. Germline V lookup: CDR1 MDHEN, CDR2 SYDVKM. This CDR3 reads CASSQGLPSNNEQFF. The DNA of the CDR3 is TGTGCCAGCAGTCAAGGACTGCCATCAAACAATGAGCAGTTCTTC.

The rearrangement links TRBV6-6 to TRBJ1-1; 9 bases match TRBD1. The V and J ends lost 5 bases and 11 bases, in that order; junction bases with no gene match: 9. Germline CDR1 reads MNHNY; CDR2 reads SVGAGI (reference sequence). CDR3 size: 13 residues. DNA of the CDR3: TGTGCCAGCAGTCAAGGACAGGGGTATCGGGCTTTCTTT. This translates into CASSQGQGYRAFF.

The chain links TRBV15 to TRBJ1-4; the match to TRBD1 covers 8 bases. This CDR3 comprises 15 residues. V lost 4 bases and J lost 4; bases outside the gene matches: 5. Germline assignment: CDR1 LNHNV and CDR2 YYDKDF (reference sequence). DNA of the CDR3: TGTGCCACCAGCACCGGGACAGGCTATAATGAAAAACTGTTTTTT. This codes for CATSTGTGYNEKLFF.

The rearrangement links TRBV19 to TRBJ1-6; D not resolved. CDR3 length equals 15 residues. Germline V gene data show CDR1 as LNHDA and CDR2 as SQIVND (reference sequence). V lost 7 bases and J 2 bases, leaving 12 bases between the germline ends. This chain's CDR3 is CASTPTGTYNSPLHF. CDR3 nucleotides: TGTGCCAGTACCCCCACCGGGACCTATAATTCACCCCTCCACTTT.

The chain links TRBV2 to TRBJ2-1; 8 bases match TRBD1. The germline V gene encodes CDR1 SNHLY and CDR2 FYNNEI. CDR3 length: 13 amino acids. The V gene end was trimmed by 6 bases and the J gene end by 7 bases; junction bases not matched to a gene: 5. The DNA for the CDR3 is TGTGCCAGCAGCGGACAGGGAGGAAATGAGCAGTTCTTC. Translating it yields CASSGQGGNEQFF.

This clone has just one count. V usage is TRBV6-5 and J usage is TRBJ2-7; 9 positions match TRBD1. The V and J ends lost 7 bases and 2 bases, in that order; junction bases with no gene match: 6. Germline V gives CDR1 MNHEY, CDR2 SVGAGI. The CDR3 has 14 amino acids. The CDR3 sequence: CASNPGQGPYEQYF. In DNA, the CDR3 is TGTGCCAGCAACCCGGGACAGGGCCCCTACGAGCAGTACTTC.

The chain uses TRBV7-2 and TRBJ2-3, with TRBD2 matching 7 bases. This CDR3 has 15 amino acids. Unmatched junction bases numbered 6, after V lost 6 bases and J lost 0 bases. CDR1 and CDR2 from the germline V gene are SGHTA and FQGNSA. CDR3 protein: CASSYSGGSTDTQYF. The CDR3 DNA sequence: TGTGCCAGCAGTTATTCGGGAGGTAGCACAGATACGCAGTATTTT.

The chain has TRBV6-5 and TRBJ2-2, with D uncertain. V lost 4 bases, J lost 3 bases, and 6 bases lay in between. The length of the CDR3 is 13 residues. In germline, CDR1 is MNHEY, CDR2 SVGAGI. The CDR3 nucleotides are TGTGCCAGCAGTTTGGAGTACACCGGGGAGCTGTTTTTT. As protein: CASSLEYTGELFF.

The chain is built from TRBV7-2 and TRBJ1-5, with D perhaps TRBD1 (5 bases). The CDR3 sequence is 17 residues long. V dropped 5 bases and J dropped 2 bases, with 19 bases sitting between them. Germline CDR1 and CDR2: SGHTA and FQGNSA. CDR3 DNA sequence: TGTGCCAGCAGCACAAGCACCGCGGGACGACGCAATCAGCCCCAGCATTTT. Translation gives CASSTSTAGRRNQPQHF.

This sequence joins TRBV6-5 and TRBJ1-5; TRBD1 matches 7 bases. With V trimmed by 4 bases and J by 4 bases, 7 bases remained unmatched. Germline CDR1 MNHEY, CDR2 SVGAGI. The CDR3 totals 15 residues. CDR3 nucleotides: TGTGCCAGCAGTTCTAGGGACAGCTCTAATCAGCCCCAGCATTTT. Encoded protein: CASSSRDSSNQPQHF.

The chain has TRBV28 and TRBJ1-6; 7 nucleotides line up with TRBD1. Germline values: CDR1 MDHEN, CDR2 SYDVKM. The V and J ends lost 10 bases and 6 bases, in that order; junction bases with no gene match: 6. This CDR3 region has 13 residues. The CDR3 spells CAIGGQLNSPLHF. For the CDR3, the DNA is TGTGCCATCGGGGGACAGCTTAATTCACCCCTCCACTTT.

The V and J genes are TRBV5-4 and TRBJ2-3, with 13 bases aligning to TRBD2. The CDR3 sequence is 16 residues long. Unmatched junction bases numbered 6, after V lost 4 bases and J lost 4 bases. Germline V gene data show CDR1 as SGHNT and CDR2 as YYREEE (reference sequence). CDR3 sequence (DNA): TGTGCCAGCAGCCCATTTACTAGCGGGAGGGCAGATACGCAGTATTTT. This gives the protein CASSPFTSGRADTQYF.